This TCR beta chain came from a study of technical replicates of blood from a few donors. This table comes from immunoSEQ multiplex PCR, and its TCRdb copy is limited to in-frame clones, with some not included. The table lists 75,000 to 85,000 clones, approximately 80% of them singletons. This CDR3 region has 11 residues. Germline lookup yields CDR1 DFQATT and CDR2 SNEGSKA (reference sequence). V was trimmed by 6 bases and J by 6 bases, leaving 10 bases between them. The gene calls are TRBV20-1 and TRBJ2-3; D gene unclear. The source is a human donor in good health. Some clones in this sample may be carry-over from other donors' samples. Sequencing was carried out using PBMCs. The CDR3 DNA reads TGCAGTGCCCCTGGTCGGGATACGCAGTATTTT. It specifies CSAPGRDTQYF.